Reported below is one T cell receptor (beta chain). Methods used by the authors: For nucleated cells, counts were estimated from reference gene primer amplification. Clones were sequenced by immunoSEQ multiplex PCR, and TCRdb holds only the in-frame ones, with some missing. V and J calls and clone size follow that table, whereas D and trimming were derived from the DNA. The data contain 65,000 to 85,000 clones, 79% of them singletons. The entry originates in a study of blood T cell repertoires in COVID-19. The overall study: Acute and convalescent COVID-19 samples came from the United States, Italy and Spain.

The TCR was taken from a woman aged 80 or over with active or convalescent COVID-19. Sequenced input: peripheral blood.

Here the CDR3 DNA reads TGTGCCAGTAGTTTCCTGGGCCGCAATCAGCCCCAGCATTTT. As protein: CASSFLGRNQPQHF. The rearrangement joins TRBV19 to TRBJ1-5; D gene uncertain. Trimming removed 5 bases from V and 2 bases from J, with 10 bases in between. Germline-derived CDR1 and CDR2 are LNHDA and SQIVND (reference sequence). This CDR3 is built from 14 residues.